The present entry profiles one T cell receptor (beta chain) with its context. Antigen specificity is unknown. The data originate from a study of T-cell memory formation after mild COVID-19. Study-level background: Largely donor-specific sequence clusters came from a couple of donors.

The CDR3 is 21 residues long. V was pared by 4 bases and J by 0 bases, with 16 bases of the junction left unmatched. Germline values: CDR1 MGHRA, CDR2 YSYEKL. Whole-study findings and limits: A subset of responding clones appeared in pre-infection memory, suggesting cross-reactive memory joined. CD8+ contracting clones occupied EMRA, while CD4+ ones occupied mainly CM and EM.

Sample barcodes and UMIs were carried by the TCR alpha and TCR beta cDNA libraries that 5'RACE generated with constant-segment primers. TCRdb fed the 5' RACE reads into MiXCR, producing one record per CDR3 protein. This repertoire shows around 250,000 distinct CDR3 sequences, over 8.5% found once; its top ten account for approximately 20%. This chain connects TRBV4-1 to TRBJ1-6; the match to TRBD1 covers 9 bases. The sequencing input was PBMCs or a T cell subset sorted from them (not recorded which). This clonotype originated in a man between 18 and 35 years old who had mild COVID-19 (a few samples of this study predate the infection). Cell type and time point are not known. Here the CDR3 reads CASSPIPGQGRASSYNSPLHF. Here the CDR3 DNA reads TGCGCCAGCAGCCCAATCCCGGGACAGGGCCGGGCTAGCTCCTATAATTCACCCCTCCACTTT.